This TCR beta chain was found in a study of molecular identifiers for immune sequencing clone quantification. Study overall: In replicates, the authors split RNA from approximately 22,000 or 94,000 naive CD8 cells five ways and sequenced four.

Study results and limitations: Beyond 20 RNA copies, clones held over 98% of effector molecules, compared with under 1% in naive cells.

Germline V gene data show CDR1 as LNHDA and CDR2 as SQIVND (reference sequence). Trimming took off 7 bases at V and 3 bases at J, with 9 bases between the two ends. This CDR3 has 12 residues. As regards this clonotype: As yet, its antigen is unknown. A read error may be the cause here, since a much bigger clone is one base away.

TCRdb called the PCR reads again in MiXCR, with one record for every CDR3 protein. The sample records 460,000 or so distinct CDR3 sequences, roughly 24% being singletons. CD8+CD4-CCR7+CD45RA+ sorting gave the naive CD8 T cells. This chain connects TRBV19 to TRBJ1-2; no reliable D call. Sequenced: naive CD8+ T cells from blood, with Jurkat cell RNA spiked in. The subset: FACS-sorted CD8+CD4-CCR7+CD45RA+ naive T cells. The receptor was isolated from a human donor in good health. Some libraries in this study had Jurkat cell RNA spiked in. The CDR3 nucleotides read TGTGCCAGTACCTGGGGAGACTATGGCTACACCTTC. The encoded protein is CASTWGDYGYTF.